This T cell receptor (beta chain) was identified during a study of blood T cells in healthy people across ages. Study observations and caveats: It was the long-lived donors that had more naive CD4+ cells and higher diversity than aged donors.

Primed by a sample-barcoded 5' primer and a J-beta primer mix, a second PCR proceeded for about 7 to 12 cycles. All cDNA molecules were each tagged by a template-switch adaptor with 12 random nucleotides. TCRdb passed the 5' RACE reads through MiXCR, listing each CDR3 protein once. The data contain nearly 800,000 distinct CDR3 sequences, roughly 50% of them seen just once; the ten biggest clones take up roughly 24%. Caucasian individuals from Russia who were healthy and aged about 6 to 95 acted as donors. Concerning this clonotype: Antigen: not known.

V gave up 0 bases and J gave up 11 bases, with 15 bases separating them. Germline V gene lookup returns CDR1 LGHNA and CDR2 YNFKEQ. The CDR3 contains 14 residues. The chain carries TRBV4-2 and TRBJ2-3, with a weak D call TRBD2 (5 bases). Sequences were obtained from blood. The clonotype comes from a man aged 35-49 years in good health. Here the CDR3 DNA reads TGTGCCAGCAGCCAAGATCCTAGCCTCGCTATGCAGTATTTT. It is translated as CASSQDPSLAMQYF.